This T cell receptor beta chain was recovered during a study of cytomegalovirus exposure and HLA in healthy donors. The study's findings and limits: TCR beta chains associated with HLA were, in a later analysis, more clonally expanded than equally common others. Previous analysis showed most TCR beta V segments were productive about 87% or about 30% of the time.

In this sample, this clone turned up a few times. The antigen is undetermined. Primers included in the PCR were 60 Vbeta and 13 Jbeta primers. Authors' analysis steps: A follow-up analysis tallied tens of millions of unique TCR beta chains, roughly 11 million shared. Sequenced by immunoSEQ multiplex PCR; TCRdb stores in-frame clones only, minus some. That table gives V, J and clone size, and the DNA gave D and trimming. The sample carries approximately 150,000 clones, approximately 79% recorded once. Germline CDR1 SGHNT, CDR2 YENEEA. J was trimmed by 5 bases and V by 0 bases; bases with no gene match: 13. The CDR3 covers 18 residues.

This chain uses TRBV11-3 with TRBJ1-5; 7 nucleotides align to TRBD1. The sequence came from a man aged 40-49 years in good health and CMV-seronegative. The specimen was PBMCs. The CDR3, as DNA: TGTGCCAGCAGCTTAGAACCAGGGGGTGACTTTCCTTATCAGCCCCAGCATTTT. Encoded protein: CASSLEPGGDFPYQPQHF. Drawing the rest from reference TRBV11-3 and TRBJ1-5, the complete variable domain is EAGVVQSPRYKIIEKKQPVAFWCNPISGHNTLYWYLQNLGQGPELLIRYENEEAVDDSQLPKDRFSAERLKGVDSTLKIQPAELGDSAVYLCASSLEPGGDFPYQPQHFGDGTRLSIL.